This entry lists 10 T cell receptor beta chains sequenced from one sample in a study of blood T cell repertoires in COVID-19. The method was immunoSEQ multiplex PCR; TCRdb's version includes in-frame clones alone and lacks a portion of them. The sample shows under 150,000 clones, about 88% of them seen only once. Sequenced input: peripheral blood. All receptors come from a human donor in a cohort sampled during active COVID-19.

The chain links TRBV10-3 to TRBJ1-3, with unresolved D. CDR1 and CDR2 (germline): ENHRY, SYGVKD. The CDR3 has 14 amino acids. V was clipped by 11 bases and J by 0 bases, with 14 bases between them. The CDR3 here is CAGQADLSGNTIYF. The CDR3 DNA follows: TGTGCCGGGCAGGCCGATCTCTCTGGAAACACCATATATTTT.

This chain connects TRBV6-5 to TRBJ2-7, with D maybe TRBD2 (6 bases). V was clipped by 7 bases and J by 5 bases, with 15 bases between them. Germline CDR1 is MNHEY and CDR2 is SVGAGI. The CDR3 covers 13 residues. The CDR3, as DNA: TGTGCCAGCACCCAGCGTTGGGGGGACGAGCAGTACTTC. Encoded protein: CASTQRWGDEQYF.

J is TRBJ1-3 and V is TRBV18; a possible D gene is TRBD1 (6 bases). This CDR3 has 14 amino acids. In germline, CDR1 is KGHSH, CDR2 LQKENI. Trimming shortened V by 6 bases and J by 4 bases, and 13 bases separated the two germline ends. The CDR3 DNA reads TGTGCCAGCTCTGTACAGGGTGACGGAAACACCATATATTTT. It translates to CASSVQGDGNTIYF.

The V gene is TRBV7-9, the J gene TRBJ2-3, with 8 nucleotides matching TRBD1. V shed 5 bases, J shed 2 bases, and the junction held 6 bases outside the gene matches. The CDR3 is 15 amino acids. Germline V gene lookup returns CDR1 SEHNR and CDR2 FQNEAQ (reference sequence). CDR3 in DNA: TGTGCCAGCAGCCCTCCGGACAGGGTCACAGATACGCAGTATTTT. This encodes CASSPPDRVTDTQYF.

The chain joins TRBV28 to TRBJ2-7; D possibly corresponds to TRBD1 (6 bases). This CDR3 contains 13 residues. V dropped 10 bases and J dropped 7 bases, with 20 bases sitting between them. Germline V gives CDR1 MDHEN, CDR2 SYDVKM. The CDR3 here is CATTGATGEEQYF. In DNA, the CDR3 is TGTGCCACCACCGGGGCGACAGGTGAAGAGCAGTACTTC.

The chain couples TRBV23-1 to TRBJ1-1; tentatively, D is TRBD1 (6 bases). TRBV23-1 is classed as an ORF, of uncertain function. V lost 9 bases and J 5 bases, leaving 22 bases between the germline ends. This CDR3 contains 15 residues. The CDR3 nucleotides read TGCGCCAGTTTACAGGGTGGGACGGTAAGGACTGAAGCTTTCTTT. This encodes CASLQGGTVRTEAFF.

This rearrangement joins TRBV18 to TRBJ1-2; no clear D gene. CDR1 is KGHSH, CDR2 LQKENI, per germline. The CDR3 spans 13 residues. Trimming stripped 1 base from V and 6 bases from J, with 9 bases between. The chain's CDR3 is CASSPQGGDGYTF. CDR3 nucleotides: TGTGCCAGCTCACCACAGGGAGGCGATGGCTACACCTTC.

V and J are TRBV7-9 and TRBJ2-3; TRBD2 matches at 8 bases. J gave up 2 bases and V 5 bases, and 6 bases lay outside the gene matches. CDR3 size: 15 residues. The germline V gene encodes CDR1 SEHNR and CDR2 FQNEAQ (reference sequence). CDR3 bases: TGTGCCAGCAGCAAATACGGGGGGGCCACAGATACGCAGTATTTT. Translating it yields CASSKYGGATDTQYF.

To note about this clone: Other DNA sequences within the sample encode an identical CDR3. This chain uses TRBV29-1 with TRBJ1-1, with D maybe TRBD1 (5 bases). The CDR3 contains 12 residues. Germline V gene lookup returns CDR1 SQVTM and CDR2 ANQGSEA. V lost 4 bases to trimming and J lost 5 bases, with 11 bases between them. CDR3 region: CSVVRGGTEAFF. The CDR3 nucleotides read TGCAGCGTTGTAAGGGGTGGGACTGAAGCTTTCTTT.

This chain links TRBV5-1 with TRBJ2-5, with a possible D match to TRBD1 (6 bases). Germline V gene lookup returns CDR1 SGHRS and CDR2 YFSETQ. Trimming removed 0 bases from V and 5 bases from J, with 11 bases in between. The CDR3 has 14 residues. CDR3 sequence (DNA): TGCGCCAGCAGCTTGGTGGACAGAGGGGAGACCCAGTACTTC. Encoded protein: CASSLVDRGETQYF.